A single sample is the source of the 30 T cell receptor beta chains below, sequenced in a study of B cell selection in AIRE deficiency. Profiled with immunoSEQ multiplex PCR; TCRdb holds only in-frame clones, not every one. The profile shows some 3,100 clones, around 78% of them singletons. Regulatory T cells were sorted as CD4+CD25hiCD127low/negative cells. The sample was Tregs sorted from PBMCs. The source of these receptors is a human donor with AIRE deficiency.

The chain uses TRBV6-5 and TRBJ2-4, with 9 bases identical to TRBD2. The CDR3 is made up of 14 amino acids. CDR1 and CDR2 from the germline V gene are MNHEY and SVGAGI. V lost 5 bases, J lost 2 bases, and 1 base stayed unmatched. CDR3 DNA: TGTGCCAGCAGTAGCGGGAGGACCAAAAACATTCAGTACTTC. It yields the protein CASSSGRTKNIQYF.

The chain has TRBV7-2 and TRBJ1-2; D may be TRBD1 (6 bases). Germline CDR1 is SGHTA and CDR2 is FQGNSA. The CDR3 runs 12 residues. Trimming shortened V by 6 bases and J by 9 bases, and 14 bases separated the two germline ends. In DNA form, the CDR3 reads TGTGCCAGCAGTTTTACAGGGAATCGCTACACCTTC. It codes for CASSFTGNRYTF. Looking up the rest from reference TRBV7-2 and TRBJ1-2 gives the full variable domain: GAGVSQSPSNKVTEKGKDVELRCDPISGHTALYWYRQSLGQGLEFLIYFQGNSAPDKSGLPSDRFSAERTGGSVSTLTIQRTQQEDSAVYLCASSFTGNRYTFGSGTRLTVV.

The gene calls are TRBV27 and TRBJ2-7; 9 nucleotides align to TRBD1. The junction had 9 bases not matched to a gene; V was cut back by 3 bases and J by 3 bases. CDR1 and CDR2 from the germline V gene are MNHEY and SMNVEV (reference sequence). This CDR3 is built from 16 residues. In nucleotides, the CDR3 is TGTGCCAGCAGTTTGATTCACCCGGGACAGGGCTACGAGCAGTACTTC. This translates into CASSLIHPGQGYEQYF.

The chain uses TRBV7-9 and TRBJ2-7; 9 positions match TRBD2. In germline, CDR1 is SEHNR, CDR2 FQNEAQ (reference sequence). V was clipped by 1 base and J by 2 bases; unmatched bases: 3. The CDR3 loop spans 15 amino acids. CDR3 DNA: TGTGCCAGCAGCTTAGGCGCTAGCGGGGCCTACGAGCAGTACTTC. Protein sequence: CASSLGASGAYEQYF.

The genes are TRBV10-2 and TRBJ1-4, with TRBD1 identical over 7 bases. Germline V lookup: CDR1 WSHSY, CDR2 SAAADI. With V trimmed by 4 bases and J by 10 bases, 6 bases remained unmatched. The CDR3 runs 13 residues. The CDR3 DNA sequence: TGCGCCAGCAGTGTAGCAGGGGGGCTAAAACTGTTTTTT. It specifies CASSVAGGLKLFF.

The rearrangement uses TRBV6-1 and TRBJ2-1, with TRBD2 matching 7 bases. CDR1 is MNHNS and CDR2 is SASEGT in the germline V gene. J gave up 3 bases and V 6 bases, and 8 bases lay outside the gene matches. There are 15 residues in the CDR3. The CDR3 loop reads CASSELAFDYNEQFF. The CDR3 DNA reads TGTGCCAGCAGCGAACTAGCGTTCGACTACAATGAGCAGTTCTTC.

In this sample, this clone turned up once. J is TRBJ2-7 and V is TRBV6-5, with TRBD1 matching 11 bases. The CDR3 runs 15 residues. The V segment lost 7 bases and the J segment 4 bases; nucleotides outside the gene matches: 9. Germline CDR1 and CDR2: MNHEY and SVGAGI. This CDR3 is CASTGQGGVGYEQYF. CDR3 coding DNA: TGTGCCAGCACGGGACAGGGGGGTGTGGGATACGAGCAGTACTTC.

The CDR3 nucleotides read TGTGCCAGCAGCTTTTCACTTTACACAGGCGTCCAAGAGACCCAGTACTTC. Translated: CASSFSLYTGVQETQYF. The chain employs TRBV11-3 and TRBJ2-5, with D possibly being TRBD1 (5 bases). The germline V gene encodes CDR1 SGHNT and CDR2 YENEEA. V shed 3 bases and J shed 1 base, with 18 bases lying between them. This CDR3 spans 17 amino acids. Looking up the rest from reference TRBV11-3 and TRBJ2-5 gives the full variable domain: EAGVVQSPRYKIIEKKQPVAFWCNPISGHNTLYWYLQNLGQGPELLIRYENEEAVDDSQLPKDRFSAERLKGVDSTLKIQPAELGDSAVYLCASSFSLYTGVQETQYFGPGTRLLVL.

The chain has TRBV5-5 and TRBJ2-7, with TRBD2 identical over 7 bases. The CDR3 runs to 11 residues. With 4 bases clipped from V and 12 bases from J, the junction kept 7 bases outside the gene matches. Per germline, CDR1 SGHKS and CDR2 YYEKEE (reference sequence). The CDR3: CASSNQTGGYF. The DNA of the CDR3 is TGTGCCAGCAGCAACCAGACGGGAGGGTACTTC.

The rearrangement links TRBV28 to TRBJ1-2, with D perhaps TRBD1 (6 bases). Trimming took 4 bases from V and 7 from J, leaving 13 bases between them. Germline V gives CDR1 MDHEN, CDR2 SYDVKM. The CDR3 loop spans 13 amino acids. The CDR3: CASSSRQAGGYTF. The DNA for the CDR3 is TGTGCCAGCAGTTCTAGACAGGCCGGTGGCTACACCTTC.

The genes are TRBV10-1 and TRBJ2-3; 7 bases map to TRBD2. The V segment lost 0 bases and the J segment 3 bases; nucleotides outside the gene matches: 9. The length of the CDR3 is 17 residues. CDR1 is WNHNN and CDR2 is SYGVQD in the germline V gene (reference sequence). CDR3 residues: CASSESTPAAGTDTQYF. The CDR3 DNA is TGCGCCAGCAGTGAGTCCACCCCAGCAGCGGGAACAGATACGCAGTATTTT.

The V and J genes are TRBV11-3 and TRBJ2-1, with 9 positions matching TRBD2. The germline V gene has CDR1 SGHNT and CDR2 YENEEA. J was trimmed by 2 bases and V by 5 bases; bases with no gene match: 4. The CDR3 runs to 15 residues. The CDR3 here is CASSTRLAAYNEQFF. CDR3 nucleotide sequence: TGTGCCAGCAGCACCCGACTAGCGGCCTACAATGAGCAGTTCTTC.

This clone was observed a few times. The CDR3 reads CASSGGTGRAFF. Written as DNA, the CDR3 is TGTGCCAGCAGTGGAGGCACAGGGAGGGCTTTCTTT. V is TRBV6-4 and J is TRBJ1-1, with D perhaps TRBD1 (6 bases). The CDR3 spans 12 residues. V lost 4 bases, J lost 11 bases, and 14 bases lay in between. CDR1 and CDR2 from the germline V gene are MRHNA and SNTAGT.

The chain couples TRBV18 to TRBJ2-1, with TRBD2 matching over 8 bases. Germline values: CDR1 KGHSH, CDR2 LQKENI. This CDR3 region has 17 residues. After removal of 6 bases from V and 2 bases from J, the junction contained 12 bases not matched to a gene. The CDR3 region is CASSLREGLGTYNEQFF. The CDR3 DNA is TGTGCCAGCTCCCTCCGGGAGGGACTAGGGACCTACAATGAGCAGTTCTTC. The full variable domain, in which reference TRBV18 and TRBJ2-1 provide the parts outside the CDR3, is NAGVMQNPRHLVRRRGQEARLRCSPMKGHSHVYWYRQLPEEGLKFMVYLQKENIIDESGMPKERFSAEFPKEGPSILRIQQVVRGDSAAYFCASSLREGLGTYNEQFFGPGTRLTVL.

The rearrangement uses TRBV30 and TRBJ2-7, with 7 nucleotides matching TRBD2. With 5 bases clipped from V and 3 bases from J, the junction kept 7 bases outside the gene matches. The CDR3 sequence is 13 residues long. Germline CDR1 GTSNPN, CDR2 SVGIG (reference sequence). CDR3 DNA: TGTGCCTGGCGGGCGACTAGCTACTACGAGCAGTACTTC. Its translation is CAWRATSYYEQYF.

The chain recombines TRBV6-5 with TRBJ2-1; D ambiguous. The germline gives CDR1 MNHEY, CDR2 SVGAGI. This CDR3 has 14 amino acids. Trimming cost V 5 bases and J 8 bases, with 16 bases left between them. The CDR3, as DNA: TGTGCCAGCAGTCCTAGGTTTTCGTCCCATGAGCAGTTCTTC. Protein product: CASSPRFSSHEQFF.

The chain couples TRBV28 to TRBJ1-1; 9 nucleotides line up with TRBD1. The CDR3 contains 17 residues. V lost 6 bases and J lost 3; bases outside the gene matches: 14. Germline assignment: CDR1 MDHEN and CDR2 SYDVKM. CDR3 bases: TGTGCCAGCAGCCCAGGGGACAGGGTAATTGGGGACACTGAAGCTTTCTTT. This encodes CASSPGDRVIGDTEAFF.

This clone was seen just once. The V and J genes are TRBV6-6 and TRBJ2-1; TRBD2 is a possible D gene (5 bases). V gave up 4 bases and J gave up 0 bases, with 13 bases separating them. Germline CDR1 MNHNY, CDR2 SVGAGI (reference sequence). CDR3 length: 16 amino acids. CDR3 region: CASSSDSLSSYNEQFF. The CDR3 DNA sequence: TGTGCCAGCAGTTCGGACTCTTTAAGCTCCTACAATGAGCAGTTCTTC.

CDR3 sequence reads: CASSTPGGPGELFF. The CDR3 DNA sequence: TGTGCCAGTAGTACTCCAGGGGGTCCCGGGGAGCTGTTTTTT. The gene calls are TRBV19 and TRBJ2-2; 7 bases match TRBD1. CDR1 is LNHDA and CDR2 is SQIVND in the germline V gene (reference sequence). The trim removed 4 bases at V and 6 bases at J, leaving 5 bases unmatched. CDR3 length: 14 amino acids. The whole variable domain, filled in from reference TRBV19 and TRBJ2-2, reads DGGITQSPKYLFRKEGQNVTLSCEQNLNHDAMYWYRQDPGQGLRLIYYSQIVNDFQKGDIAEGYSVSREKKESFPLTVTSAQKNPTAFYLCASSTPGGPGELFFGEGSRLTVL.

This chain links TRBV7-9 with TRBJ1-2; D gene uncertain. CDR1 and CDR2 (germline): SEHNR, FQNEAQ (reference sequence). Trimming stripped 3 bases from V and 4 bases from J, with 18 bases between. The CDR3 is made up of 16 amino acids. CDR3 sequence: CASSFPRGKYAYGYTF. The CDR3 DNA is TGTGCCAGCAGCTTCCCAAGAGGGAAGTACGCCTATGGCTACACCTTC.

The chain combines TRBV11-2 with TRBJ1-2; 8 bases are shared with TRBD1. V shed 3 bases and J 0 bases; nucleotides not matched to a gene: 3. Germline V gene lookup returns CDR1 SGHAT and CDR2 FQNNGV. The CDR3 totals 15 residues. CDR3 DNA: TGTGCCAGCAGCTTGACAGGGGCCGCTAACTATGGCTACACCTTC. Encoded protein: CASSLTGAANYGYTF.

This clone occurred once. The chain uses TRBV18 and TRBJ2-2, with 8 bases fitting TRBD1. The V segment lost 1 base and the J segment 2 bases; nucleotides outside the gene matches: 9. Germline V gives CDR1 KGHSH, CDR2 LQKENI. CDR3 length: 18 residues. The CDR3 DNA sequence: TGTGCCAGCTCACCACGGAGACAGGGGACCGGTAACACCGGGGAGCTGTTTTTT. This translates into CASSPRRQGTGNTGELFF.

The CDR3 protein is CASSPLGQTRQPQHF. CDR3 nucleotides: TGTGCCAGCTCACCCCTGGGACAGACTAGGCAGCCCCAGCATTTT. This chain connects TRBV18 to TRBJ1-5, with 7 nucleotides matching TRBD1. The trim removed 3 bases at V and 7 bases at J, leaving 9 bases unmatched. Germline CDR1 reads KGHSH; CDR2 reads LQKENI. The CDR3 sequence is 15 residues long.

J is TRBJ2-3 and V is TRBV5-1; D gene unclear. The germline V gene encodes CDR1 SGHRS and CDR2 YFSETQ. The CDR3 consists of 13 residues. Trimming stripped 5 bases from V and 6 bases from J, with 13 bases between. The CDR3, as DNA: TGCGCCAGCAGAGCCAGGATTATGGATACGCAGTATTTT. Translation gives CASRARIMDTQYF.

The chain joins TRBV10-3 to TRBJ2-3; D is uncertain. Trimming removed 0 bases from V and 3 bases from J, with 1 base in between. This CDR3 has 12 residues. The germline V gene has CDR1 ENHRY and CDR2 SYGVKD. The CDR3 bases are TGTGCCATCAGTGAGTCAACAGATACGCAGTATTTT. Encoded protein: CAISESTDTQYF.

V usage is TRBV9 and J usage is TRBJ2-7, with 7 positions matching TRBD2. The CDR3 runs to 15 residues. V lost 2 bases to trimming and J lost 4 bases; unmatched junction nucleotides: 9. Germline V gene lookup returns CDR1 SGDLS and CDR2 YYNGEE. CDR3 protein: CASSVSPSGSYEQYF. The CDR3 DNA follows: TGTGCCAGCAGCGTGTCTCCTAGCGGTTCATACGAGCAGTACTTC.

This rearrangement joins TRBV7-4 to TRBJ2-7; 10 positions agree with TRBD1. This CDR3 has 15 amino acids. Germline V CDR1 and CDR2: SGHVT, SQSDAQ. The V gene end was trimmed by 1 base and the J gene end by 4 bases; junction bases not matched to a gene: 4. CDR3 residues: CASSLGGTGVYEQYF. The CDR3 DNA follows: TGTGCCAGCAGCTTAGGGGGGACAGGGGTTTACGAGCAGTACTTC.

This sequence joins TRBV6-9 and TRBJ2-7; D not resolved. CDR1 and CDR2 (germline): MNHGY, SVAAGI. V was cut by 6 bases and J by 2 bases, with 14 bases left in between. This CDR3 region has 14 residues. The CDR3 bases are TGTGCCAGCAGCCCTTACCAGACAACCTACGAGCAGTACTTC. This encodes CASSPYQTTYEQYF.

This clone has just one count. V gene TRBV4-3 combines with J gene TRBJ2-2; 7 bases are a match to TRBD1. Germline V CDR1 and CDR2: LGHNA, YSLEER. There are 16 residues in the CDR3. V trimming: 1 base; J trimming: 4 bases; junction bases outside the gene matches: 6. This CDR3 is CASSQGSTGLTGELFF. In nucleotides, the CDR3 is TGCGCCAGCAGCCAAGGGTCGACAGGGCTCACCGGGGAGCTGTTTTTT.

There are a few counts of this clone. DNA of the CDR3: TGTGCCTCCCAATGGGGACAGGTCACCGGGGAGCTGTTTTTT. Translation: CASQWGQVTGELFF. The chain is built from TRBV30 and TRBJ2-2, with 8 positions matching TRBD1. Germline V gene data show CDR1 as GTSNPN and CDR2 as SVGIG (reference sequence). The CDR3 length is 14 residues. The ends lost 7 bases at V and 4 bases at J; junction bases unmatched: 8.